This TCR beta chain is drawn from a study of T cell responses to AZD1222 COVID-19 vaccine. This clone has more than one count but fewer than ten. The antigen is unknown. Trimming left V 2 bases short and J 0 bases short, with 10 bases between. The length of the CDR3 is 15 residues. Germline V gene sequence: CDR1 SGHDN, CDR2 FVKESK. Measured with immunoSEQ multiplex PCR; TCRdb has only the in-frame clones, and not every one. The sample has over 150,000 clones; 85% to 90% are singletons. Study observations and caveats: Among the donors, most were white British and more were female, and clonal diversity was possibly underestimated. All repertoire sampling was performed exclusively after the peak T cell response.

The TCR originated in an adult in good health. The chain has TRBV14 and TRBJ1-1, with a possible D match to TRBD1 (6 bases). Material: peripheral blood, obtained on day 0 of AZD1222 vaccination. The CDR3 loop is CASSQRTGLNTEAFF. CDR3 DNA: TGTGCCAGCAGCCAACGAACAGGGTTGAACACTGAAGCTTTCTTT. The full variable domain, its missing parts supplied by reference TRBV14 and TRBJ1-1, is EAGVTQFPSHSVIEKGQTVTLRCDPISGHDNLYWYRRVMGKEIKFLLHFVKESKQDESGMPNNRFLAERTGGTYSTLKVQPAELEDSGVYFCASSQRTGLNTEAFFGQGTRLTVV.